The 12 T cell receptor beta chains given below trace back to one sample, sequenced in a study of response to subunit inactivated influenza vaccine. TCRdb re-derived calls from the RT-PCR reads in MiXCR, one entry per CDR3 protein. The table shows approximately 250,000 distinct CDR3 sequences, with 12% occurring only once. Material: non-naive T cells sorted from PBMCs, obtained approximately 15 days before vaccination. The receptors come from a man in his fifties or sixties who received an inactivated influenza vaccine.

V and J are TRBV5-1 and TRBJ2-5; unclear D gene. Trimming took off 0 bases at V and 5 bases at J, with 11 bases between the two ends. The CDR3 covers 14 residues. Germline V gene sequence: CDR1 SGHRS, CDR2 YFSETQ. CDR3 DNA sequence: TGCGCCAGCAGCTTGGAAGGCCGTGGGGAGACCCAGTACTTC. Its translation: CASSLEGRGETQYF.

This clonotype has ten or more counts. The rearrangement joins TRBV27 to TRBJ2-3; 8 positions agree with TRBD1. The germline V gene has CDR1 MNHEY and CDR2 SMNVEV (reference sequence). CDR3 length: 13 residues. V trimming: 8 bases; J trimming: 4 bases; junction bases outside the gene matches: 5. CDR3 coding DNA: TGTGCCAGCGCTGACAGGGGTCCAGATACGCAGTATTTT. Amino acids: CASADRGPDTQYF.

The chain uses TRBV5-1 and TRBJ1-1; D is undetermined. The CDR3 covers 15 residues. CDR1 is SGHRS and CDR2 is YFSETQ in the germline V gene. Trimming removed 0 bases from V and 2 bases from J, with 11 bases in between. The CDR3 coding sequence is TGCGCCAGCAGCTTGGCCCTCGGAGATAACACTGAAGCTTTCTTT. Amino acid sequence: CASSLALGDNTEAFF. Supplemented by reference TRBV5-1 and TRBJ1-1, the full variable domain reads KAGVTQTPRYLIKTRGQQVTLSCSPISGHRSVSWYQQTPGQGLQFLFEYFSETQRNKGNFPGRFSGRQFSNSRSEMNVSTLELGDSALYLCASSLALGDNTEAFFGQGTRLTVV.

The DNA for the CDR3 is TGTGCCCCCCCCCCGACCGCGGGAGTTTGTTACGAGCAGTACTTC. It encodes CAPPPTAGVCYEQYF. This rearrangement joins TRBV28 to TRBJ2-7; TRBD2 aligns across 7 bases. The CDR3 runs 15 residues. Germline CDR1 and CDR2: MDHEN and SYDVKM. Trimming cost V 11 bases and J 4 bases; bases outside gene matches: 17.

The chain links TRBV4-3 to TRBJ2-3, with 8 bases fitting TRBD2. The germline V gene encodes CDR1 LGHNA and CDR2 YSLEER. The CDR3 length is 14 residues. Trimming at V came to 2 bases and at J to 6 bases, leaving 4 bases not matched to a gene. The DNA of the CDR3 is TGCGCCAGCAGCCAACGGGGGGGGAGCGATACGCAGTATTTT. As protein: CASSQRGGSDTQYF.

The rearrangement joins TRBV5-1 to TRBJ1-1; D ambiguous. CDR1 is SGHRS, CDR2 YFSETQ, per germline. V lost 0 bases and J lost 6, with 15 bases in between. CDR3 length equals 15 residues. In DNA, the CDR3 is TGCGCCAGCAGCTTGGACTGGGCCGGGAGGGCTGAAGCTTTCTTT. Translating it yields CASSLDWAGRAEAFF.

The sample holds many counts of this clonotype. The CDR3 loop is CASSLVGPGLAGHTDTQYF. The CDR3 bases are TGCGCCAGCAGCTTGGTGGGTCCGGGACTAGCGGGACACACAGATACGCAGTATTTT. This chain uses TRBV5-1 with TRBJ2-3; 13 bases agree with TRBD2. CDR3 length: 19 residues. The germline V gene encodes CDR1 SGHRS and CDR2 YFSETQ. V was clipped by 0 bases and J by 2 bases; unmatched bases: 9.

The CDR3 loop is CATSERWGTDTQYF. The CDR3 DNA reads as TGTGCCACCAGTGAGAGGTGGGGAACAGATACGCAGTATTTT. The chain has TRBV24-1 and TRBJ2-3; D gene unclear. CDR3 length equals 14 residues. V was clipped by 4 bases and J by 3 bases, with 10 bases between them. Germline CDR1 is KGHDR and CDR2 is SFDVKD.

The J gene is TRBJ1-3, the V gene TRBV10-3; D remains unclear. CDR3 length: 15 residues. Trimming cost V 3 bases and J 0 bases, with 9 bases left between them. CDR1 ENHRY and CDR2 SYGVKD come from the germline V gene. CDR3 in DNA: TGTGCCATCAGTGACAGCGCTATCTCTGGAAACACCATATATTTT. This gives the protein CAISDSAISGNTIYF.

This clonotype showed up just a few times. The V call is TRBV19, the J call TRBJ2-1; 9 bases agree with TRBD1. CDR1 is LNHDA and CDR2 is SQIVND in the germline V gene (reference sequence). The CDR3 has 14 residues. V lost 6 bases and J lost 9; bases outside the gene matches: 9. CDR3 amino acids: CASRGTGLKGEQFF. The CDR3 bases are TGTGCCAGTAGGGGGACAGGGTTGAAGGGTGAGCAGTTCTTC.

The V call is TRBV28, the J call TRBJ2-1; D gene uncertain. The CDR3 runs 12 residues. Trimming took 6 bases from V and 2 from J, leaving 5 bases between them. In germline, CDR1 is MDHEN, CDR2 SYDVKM. The CDR3 DNA follows: TGTGCCAGCAGAAAAACCTACAATGAGCAGTTCTTC. This codes for CASRKTYNEQFF.

This clonotype has more than one count but fewer than ten. The chain recombines TRBV6-2 or TRBV6-3 with TRBJ1-2; TRBD1 matches 7 bases. In germline, CDR1 is MNHEY, CDR2 SVGEGT. V gave up 6 bases and J gave up 5 bases; unmatched junction bases: 9. The CDR3 length is 14 residues. Written as DNA, the CDR3 is TGTGCCAGCAGGGATCCGGGACAGATGTATGGCTACACCTTC. It encodes CASRDPGQMYGYTF.